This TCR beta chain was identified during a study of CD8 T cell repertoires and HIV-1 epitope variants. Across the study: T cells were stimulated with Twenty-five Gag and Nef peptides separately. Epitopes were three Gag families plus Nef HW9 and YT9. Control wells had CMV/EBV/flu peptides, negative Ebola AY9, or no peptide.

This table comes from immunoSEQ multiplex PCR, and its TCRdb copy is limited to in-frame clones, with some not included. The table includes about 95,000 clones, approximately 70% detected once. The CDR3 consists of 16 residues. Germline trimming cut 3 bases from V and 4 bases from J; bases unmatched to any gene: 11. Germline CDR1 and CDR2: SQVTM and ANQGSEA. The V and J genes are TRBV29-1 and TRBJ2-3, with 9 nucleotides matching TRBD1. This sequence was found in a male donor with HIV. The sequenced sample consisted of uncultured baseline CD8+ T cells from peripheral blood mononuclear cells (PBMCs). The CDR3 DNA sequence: TGCAGCGTTGAGACAACCCCGGACAGGGGTGCAGATACGCAGTATTTT. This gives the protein CSVETTPDRGADTQYF.